The 11 T cell receptor beta chains presented below share a single source sample, sequenced in a study of CDR3 diversity in severe acne. MiXCR, applied by TCRdb to the PCR reads, yields one record per CDR3 protein. The sample contains some 84,000 distinct CDR3 sequences, roughly half of which appear only once. What was sequenced was blood. The receptors here all came from a male donor in good health, serving as a control.

This clonotype was detected only a few times. The chain carries TRBV6-6 and TRBJ2-7; a possible D gene is TRBD1 (8 bases). The germline gives CDR1 MNHNY, CDR2 SVGAGI (reference sequence). Trimming shortened V by 6 bases and J by 1 base, and 16 bases separated the two germline ends. The CDR3 extends over 15 amino acids. The CDR3 here is CASRVTGGGSYEQYF. DNA of the CDR3: TGTGCCAGCAGGGTCACAGGGGGGGGATCCTACGAGCAGTACTTC.

V and J are TRBV29-1 and TRBJ2-5; D is undetermined. Germline loops: CDR1 SQVTM, CDR2 ANQGSEA. There are 11 residues in the CDR3. Trimming left V 6 bases short and J 6 bases short, with 11 bases between. In nucleotides, the CDR3 is TGCAGCGTAGAGACCTACCAGACCCAGTACTTC. It codes for CSVETYQTQYF.

The chain employs TRBV7-9 and TRBJ2-3, with 8 bases fitting TRBD1. CDR1 is SEHNR and CDR2 is FQNEAQ in the germline V gene (reference sequence). Trimming took 11 bases from V and 3 from J; bases not matched to a gene: 1. CDR3 size: 11 residues. CDR3 loop: CAGQGTDTQYF. The CDR3 DNA reads as TGTGCCGGACAGGGTACAGATACGCAGTATTTT. Filled out from reference TRBV7-9 and TRBJ2-3, the complete variable domain reads DTGVSQNPRHKITKRGQNVTFRCDPISEHNRLYWYRQTLGQGPEFLTYFQNEAQLEKSRLLSDRFSAERPKGSFSTLEIQRTEQGDSAMYLCAGQGTDTQYFGPGTRLTVL.

The genes are TRBV19 and TRBJ2-1; no definite D call. This CDR3 has 17 residues. With 5 bases removed from V and 3 bases from J, the gap between germline ends came to 20 bases. Germline CDR1 reads LNHDA; CDR2 reads SQIVND (reference sequence). The CDR3 DNA reads TGTGCCAGTAGTTACTTTCCGGGCCCCTGGGGCTACAATGAGCAGTTCTTC. Translated, it gives CASSYFPGPWGYNEQFF.

This clonotype has a count of ten or more. V gene TRBV6-5 combines with J gene TRBJ1-5; D possibly corresponds to TRBD1 (5 bases). Germline CDR1 and CDR2: MNHEY and SVGAGI. The V end was cut by 6 bases, the J end by 6 bases, with 18 bases between. There are 15 residues in the CDR3. CDR3 sequence (DNA): TGTGCCAGCAGCCAAGGGACCCCTCCAAGTCAGCCCCAGCATTTT. Its protein is CASSQGTPPSQPQHF.

A single count supports this clonotype. The CDR3 sequence: CATSDPTGEHGYTF. CDR3 nucleotides: TGTGCCACCAGTGACCCGACAGGGGAGCATGGCTACACCTTC. The J gene is TRBJ1-2, the V gene TRBV24-1; 8 nucleotides match TRBD1. The V segment lost 4 bases and the J segment 6 bases; nucleotides outside the gene matches: 6. The germline V gene encodes CDR1 KGHDR and CDR2 SFDVKD. This CDR3 region has 14 residues.

This clonotype was counted at least ten times. The rearrangement joins TRBV25-1 to TRBJ2-2, with TRBD2 matching over 7 bases. The CDR3 loop spans 15 amino acids. J was trimmed by 3 bases and V by 6 bases; bases with no gene match: 7. The germline gives CDR1 MGHDK, CDR2 SYGVNS. CDR3 sequence: CASRGRGGYTGELFF. Written as DNA, the CDR3 is TGTGCCAGCAGAGGAAGGGGAGGGTACACCGGGGAGCTGTTTTTT.

This clonotype showed up just a few times. This chain connects TRBV30 to TRBJ2-4, with no clear D. The germline CDR1 and CDR2 sequences are GTSNPN and SVGIG (reference sequence). Trimming took off 0 bases at V and 8 bases at J, with 20 bases between the two ends. CDR3 length: 16 amino acids. CDR3 residues: CAWSVTGGTAEHIQYF. The CDR3, as DNA: TGTGCCTGGAGTGTAACGGGTGGCACGGCCGAACACATTCAGTACTTC. The complete variable domain, with remaining parts taken from reference TRBV30 and TRBJ2-4, reads SQTIHQWPATLVQPVGSPLSLECTVEGTSNPNLYWYRQAAGRGLQLLFYSVGIGQISSEVPQNLSASRPQDRQFILSSKKLLLSDSGFYLCAWSVTGGTAEHIQYFGAGTRLSVL.

This clonotype was observed at least ten times. The chain combines TRBV9 with TRBJ2-7; D remains ambiguous. This CDR3 has 15 amino acids. V gave up 6 bases and J gave up 3 bases, with 19 bases separating them. CDR1 and CDR2 (germline): SGDLS, YYNGEE. CDR3 residues: CASKGIWDHIYEQYF. CDR3 DNA sequence: TGTGCCAGCAAGGGAATATGGGATCACATCTACGAGCAGTACTTC.

V and J are TRBV2 and TRBJ1-6; a possible D gene is TRBD1 (5 bases). The CDR3 runs 15 residues. Per the germline V gene, CDR1 is SNHLY and CDR2 is FYNNEI. The ends were cut back, 3 bases at V and 9 bases at J, with 15 bases in the middle. The CDR3 region is CASSEGGVIVSPLHF. In DNA form, the CDR3 reads TGTGCCAGCAGTGAGGGAGGGGTCATCGTTTCACCCCTCCACTTT.

This clonotype has a handful of counts. This chain uses TRBV27 with TRBJ1-1; weak D call: TRBD1 (5 bases). This CDR3 has 14 residues. Germline V gives CDR1 MNHEY, CDR2 SMNVEV (reference sequence). Trimming shortened V by 4 bases and J by 0 bases, and 9 bases separated the two germline ends. The CDR3 sequence is CASSSLTVNTEAFF. The CDR3 coding sequence is TGTGCCAGCAGTTCTTTGACAGTGAACACTGAAGCTTTCTTT.